A single sample gave rise to the 9 T cell receptor beta chains below, sequenced in a study of vaccination effects on CD4 cells after COVID-19. These receptors' antigens are unknown. The table came from immunoSEQ multiplex PCR; TCRdb's copy has only in-frame clones and leaves some out. The repertoire has roughly 40,000 clones, approximately 70% of them found once; the top ten carry approximately 8%. At the end of about 9 days of culture, CD4+ T cells were isolated. Two doses of BNT162b2 or mRNA-1273 vaccine were administered to participants. The specimen was CD4+ T cells from PBMCs cultured without peptide, collected after COVID-19 vaccination. The receptors were gathered from a human donor who received a COVID-19 vaccine.

The chain couples TRBV29-1 to TRBJ2-1; 8 bases align to TRBD2. In germline, CDR1 is SQVTM, CDR2 ANQGSEA. Trimming took 4 bases from V and 0 from J; bases not matched to a gene: 2. This CDR3 comprises 14 residues. The CDR3 here is CSVAGGSSYNEQFF. The DNA of the CDR3 is TGCAGCGTTGCGGGGGGGAGCTCCTACAATGAGCAGTTCTTC.

The V call is TRBV24-1, the J call TRBJ1-1, with D possibly matching TRBD1 (5 bases). The germline V and J ends were trimmed by 5 bases and 7 bases, with 16 bases remaining between them. This CDR3 is built from 14 residues. CDR1 KGHDR and CDR2 SFDVKD come from the germline V gene. CDR3 protein: CATSGSAGQGEAFF. DNA of the CDR3: TGTGCCACCAGTGGTTCCGCCGGGCAGGGTGAAGCTTTCTTT.

The V and J genes are TRBV5-1 and TRBJ1-1, with TRBD1 matching over 8 bases. Germline values: CDR1 SGHRS, CDR2 YFSETQ. The ends lost 5 bases at V and 2 bases at J; junction bases unmatched: 8. The CDR3 extends over 15 amino acids. The CDR3 region is CASRGSPGGNTEAFF. The DNA for the CDR3 is TGCGCCAGCAGGGGCAGTCCAGGGGGCAACACTGAAGCTTTCTTT.

This chain links TRBV5-1 with TRBJ1-1, with D possibly TRBD1 on 5 matching bases. CDR3 length equals 14 residues. The V end was cut by 4 bases, the J end by 8 bases, with 18 bases between. The germline V gene has CDR1 SGHRS and CDR2 YFSETQ. Written as DNA, the CDR3 is TGCGCCAGCAGCCTGGGGGATCGGGGTCTGGAAGCTTTCTTT. Its protein product is CASSLGDRGLEAFF.

This clone was found once. The gene calls are TRBV18 and TRBJ2-7; D gene uncertain. CDR3 size: 13 residues. Trimming shortened V by 0 bases and J by 6 bases, and 9 bases separated the two germline ends. Germline CDR1 KGHSH, CDR2 LQKENI. The chain's CDR3 is CASSPPLESEQYF. The CDR3 DNA follows: TGTGCCAGCTCACCACCGTTGGAAAGCGAGCAGTACTTC.

The chain has TRBV6-5 and TRBJ2-4; TRBD2 aligns across 8 bases. Trimming cost V 0 bases and J 9 bases; bases outside gene matches: 7. Germline V CDR1 and CDR2: MNHEY, SVGAGI. CDR3 size: 15 residues. The CDR3, as DNA: TGTGCCAGCAGTTACTCGAGAACTAGCGGTACCATTCAGTACTTC. Its translation is CASSYSRTSGTIQYF.

This clone turned up a few times. This chain links TRBV9 with TRBJ1-6, with 9 nucleotides matching TRBD1. The CDR3 runs to 14 residues. Germline V gene data show CDR1 as SGDLS and CDR2 as YYNGEE. J gave up 7 bases and V 4 bases, and 3 bases lay outside the gene matches. The CDR3 nucleotides are TGTGCCAGCAGCCCCGGGACAGGGAATTCACCCCTCCACTTT. Amino acid sequence: CASSPGTGNSPLHF.

V is TRBV5-1 and J is TRBJ1-4; D unresolved. From germline, CDR1 is SGHRS and CDR2 YFSETQ. There are 15 residues in the CDR3. With 4 bases removed from V and 0 bases from J, the gap between germline ends came to 10 bases. CDR3 amino acids: CASSVLPSTNEKLFF. CDR3 DNA sequence: TGCGCCAGCAGCGTATTGCCTTCAACTAATGAAAAACTGTTTTTT.

The chain combines TRBV5-6 with TRBJ2-7; D call uncertain. Trimming shortened V by 1 base and J by 6 bases, and 5 bases separated the two germline ends. The germline CDR1 and CDR2 sequences are SGHDT and YYEEEE. The CDR3 runs to 11 residues. The DNA for the CDR3 is TGTGCCAGCAGCTTGAGGTCCGAGCAGTACTTC. Protein product: CASSLRSEQYF.